Below are 24 T cell receptor beta chains sequenced from a single sample in a study of CD8 T cells in ankylosing spondylitis. TCRdb reprocessed the 5' RACE reads with MiXCR, giving one entry per CDR3 protein. Among 250,000 to 400,000 distinct CDR3 sequences listed, 11% were seen once. The sample taken for sequencing was blood, either unsorted or a sorted T cell fraction (not recorded which). The receptors shown here come from a female donor with ankylosing spondylitis or in good health (not recorded which).

This clonotype occurred many times. The rearrangement uses TRBV5-1 and TRBJ2-5; D is unresolved. This CDR3 contains 14 residues. CDR1 is SGHRS, CDR2 YFSETQ, per germline. V shed 2 bases and J shed 4 bases, with 12 bases lying between them. The CDR3 DNA reads as TGCGCCAGCAGCTTACTGGATGGCGGAGAGACCCAGTACTTC. It translates to CASSLLDGGETQYF.

This clonotype came up a few times. This chain joins TRBV5-1 and TRBJ2-2; possible D gene TRBD1, 6 bases. The CDR3 runs 16 residues. The V end was cut by 0 bases, the J end by 3 bases, with 12 bases between. Germline-derived CDR1 and CDR2 are SGHRS and YFSETQ. CDR3 in DNA: TGCGCCAGCAGCTTGGTTGGTCAGGGGTACACCGGGGAGCTGTTTTTT. Protein sequence: CASSLVGQGYTGELFF.

This clonotype showed up many times. The chain combines TRBV12-3 or TRBV12-4 with TRBJ2-7, with D perhaps given as TRBD1 or TRBD2 (5 bases each). With 6 bases removed from V and 4 bases from J, the gap between germline ends came to 16 bases. The CDR3 sequence is 14 residues long. The CDR3 sequence is CASRGVATGYEQYF. CDR3 sequence (DNA): TGTGCCAGCAGGGGGGTGGCCACGGGATACGAGCAGTACTTC.

The chain employs TRBV5-1 and TRBJ1-1; TRBD1 matches at 10 bases. The CDR3 has 16 residues. V dropped 0 bases and J dropped 3; count of bases not matched to a gene: 5. From germline, CDR1 is SGHRS and CDR2 YFSETQ. This CDR3 is CASSLGQGARDTEAFF. In DNA, the CDR3 is TGCGCCAGCAGCTTGGGACAGGGGGCTAGGGACACTGAAGCTTTCTTT.

At least ten counts were recorded for this clonotype. The chain joins TRBV12-3 or TRBV12-4 to TRBJ2-1, with 9 nucleotides matching TRBD2. This CDR3 has 15 residues. With 4 bases clipped from V and 3 bases from J, the junction kept 4 bases outside the gene matches. The CDR3 region has the DNA TGTGCCAGCAGTTCTTCAGCGGGGGGCTACAATGAGCAGTTCTTC. Protein sequence: CASSSSAGGYNEQFF.

This clonotype was found many times. V usage is TRBV12-3 or TRBV12-4 and J usage is TRBJ2-7; D is possibly TRBD2 (6 bases). Trimming pared 3 bases from V and 7 bases from J, leaving 16 bases between. CDR3 length equals 14 residues. CDR3 DNA: TGTGCCAGCAGTTTCGGGGGAAGGCTCGGGGAGCAGTACTTC. Translating gives CASSFGGRLGEQYF.

This clonotype was counted at least ten times. V usage is TRBV5-1 and J usage is TRBJ1-1; possible D gene TRBD1, 5 bases. Looked up from germline, CDR1 is SGHRS and CDR2 is YFSETQ. This CDR3 spans 12 amino acids. V was trimmed by 4 bases and J by 2 bases, leaving 6 bases between them. CDR3 sequence reads: CASSGGNTEAFF. The DNA for the CDR3 is TGCGCCAGCAGCGGGGGAAACACTGAAGCTTTCTTT.

This clonotype was observed at least ten times. The rearrangement joins TRBV29-1 to TRBJ2-3; no reliable D call. CDR3 length: 13 residues. Between the trimmed V and J ends, which lost 3 bases and 0 bases, there was a span of 7 bases. Germline assignment: CDR1 SQVTM and CDR2 ANQGSEA. The CDR3 sequence is CSVDVGSTDTQYF. For the CDR3, the DNA is TGCAGCGTTGACGTCGGTAGCACAGATACGCAGTATTTT.

The sample holds many counts of this clonotype. The rearrangement joins TRBV6-9 to TRBJ2-5, with TRBD2 as a possible D gene (5 bases). The germline CDR1 and CDR2 sequences are MNHGY and SVAAGI. The V end lost 6 bases, the J end lost 1 base, and 15 bases lay between the germline ends. This CDR3 comprises 15 residues. Here the CDR3 reads CASSRIRGFQETQYF. The CDR3 DNA follows: TGTGCCAGCAGCCGAATCCGGGGATTCCAAGAGACCCAGTACTTC.

The chain carries TRBV15 and TRBJ2-2; D possibly corresponds to TRBD1 (6 bases). The germline CDR1 and CDR2 sequences are LNHNV and YYDKDF (reference sequence). This CDR3 is built from 15 residues. V was pared by 1 base and J by 7 bases, with 13 bases between. The CDR3, as DNA: TGTGCCACCAGCAGAGTCCACAGGGCGGGCGGGGAGCTGTTTTTT. It specifies CATSRVHRAGGELFF.

This clonotype was observed a few times. The chain is built from TRBV7-2 and TRBJ1-5, with D possibly TRBD1 on 6 matching bases. The CDR3 runs 15 residues. V gave up 2 bases and J gave up 8 bases, with 16 bases separating them. From germline, CDR1 is SGHTA and CDR2 FQGNSA. The CDR3 DNA reads TGTGCCAGCAGCTTATTTGGGCAGGGGACGGAGCCCCAGCATTTT. Residues: CASSLFGQGTEPQHF. The full variable domain, with the rest looked up from reference TRBV7-2 and TRBJ1-5, is GAGVSQSPSNKVTEKGKDVELRCDPISGHTALYWYRQSLGQGLEFLIYFQGNSAPDKSGLPSDRFSAERTGGSVSTLTIQRTQQEDSAVYLCASSLFGQGTEPQHFGDGTRLSIL.

This clonotype was observed many times. The gene calls are TRBV6-2 or TRBV6-3 and TRBJ2-1; 11 bases map to TRBD2. Germline CDR1 reads MNHEY; CDR2 reads SVGEGT. J lost 8 bases, V lost 5 bases, and 5 bases had no gene match. The length of the CDR3 is 14 residues. In nucleotides, the CDR3 is TGTGCCAGCAGTCCCACTAGCGGGAGCGATGAGCAGTTCTTC. Translation gives CASSPTSGSDEQFF.

The CDR3 DNA reads TGTGCCAGCAGCCCTCGGGGGCAGAGCACAGATACGCAGTATTTT. Amino acid sequence: CASSPRGQSTDTQYF. This rearrangement joins TRBV6-1 to TRBJ2-3; D tentatively fits TRBD1 or TRBD2 (6 bases each). The CDR3 consists of 15 residues. Trimming removed 6 bases at V and 0 bases at J, with 13 bases between. Germline V gene lookup returns CDR1 MNHNS and CDR2 SASEGT.

The V call is TRBV4-2, the J call TRBJ2-3; 11 bases are a match to TRBD2. Trimming took 4 bases from V and 2 from J; bases not matched to a gene: 11. Germline CDR1 reads LGHNA; CDR2 reads YNFKEQ. There are 18 residues in the CDR3. The CDR3 protein is CASSRRRLAGGLTDTQYF. Written as DNA, the CDR3 is TGTGCCAGCAGCCGCCGTAGGCTAGCGGGAGGACTCACAGATACGCAGTATTTT.

The table lists this clonotype with a count of one. The CDR3 DNA reads TGCAGTGCTAGACGGGACCTAGGTGCGAGCTACGAGCAGTACTTC. Amino acid sequence: CSARRDLGASYEQYF. The chain joins TRBV20-1 to TRBJ2-7; D tentatively fits TRBD1 or TRBD2 (5 bases each). This CDR3 has 15 amino acids. Trimming pared 2 bases from V and 3 bases from J, leaving 17 bases between. Germline V gene sequence: CDR1 DFQATT, CDR2 SNEGSKA (reference sequence).

This clonotype has a handful of counts. The chain joins TRBV7-9 to TRBJ1-2; possibly TRBD1 for D (6 bases). The CDR3 loop spans 16 amino acids. V was pared by 5 bases and J by 4 bases, with 20 bases between. CDR1 and CDR2 from the germline V gene are SEHNR and FQNEAQ (reference sequence). The CDR3 DNA reads as TGTGCCAGCAGCCTCGCGGGTCAGGGGTCTCTCTATGGCTACACCTTC. Its translation: CASSLAGQGSLYGYTF.

V and J are TRBV20-1 and TRBJ2-7, with 9 bases aligning to TRBD2. CDR3 size: 15 residues. After removal of 2 bases from V and 0 bases from J, the junction contained 5 bases not matched to a gene. The V gene's germline CDR1 is DFQATT and CDR2 SNEGSKA (reference sequence). CDR3 nucleotide sequence: TGCAGTGCTAGACAGGAGCGGGGGGCCTCCTACGAGCAGTACTTC. Translation gives CSARQERGASYEQYF.

Points on this clonotype: A read error may explain this, as a much larger clone is one base away. The chain couples TRBV3-1 to TRBJ2-5; 9 bases fit TRBD1. Per the germline V gene, CDR1 is LGHDT and CDR2 is YNNKEL (reference sequence). Losses at the gene ends were 1 base for V and 6 bases for J; bases not matched to a gene: 6. This CDR3 region has 15 residues. In nucleotides, the CDR3 is TGTGCCAGCAGCCAAGCCGGACAGGGGTGGAAGACCCAGTACTTC. Protein sequence: CASSQAGQGWKTQYF.

This clonotype was detected ten times or more. V is TRBV3-1 and J is TRBJ2-5; no definite D call. The CDR3 is 15 amino acids. The germline V and J ends were trimmed by 0 bases and 2 bases, with 10 bases remaining between them. Germline V lookup: CDR1 LGHDT, CDR2 YNNKEL (reference sequence). CDR3 sequence reads: CASSQDPRRQETQYF. CDR3 DNA: TGTGCCAGCAGCCAAGATCCCCGACGTCAAGAGACCCAGTACTTC.

There are many counts of this clonotype. CDR3 in amino acids: CASSIGPGQPQHF. CDR3 nucleotide sequence: TGTGCCAGCAGCATCGGGCCAGGACAGCCCCAGCATTTT. This chain connects TRBV5-4 to TRBJ1-5; D remains unclear. The V end lost 4 bases, the J end lost 7 bases, and 12 bases lay between the germline ends. Germline values: CDR1 SGHNT, CDR2 YYREEE (reference sequence). The length of the CDR3 is 13 residues.

V and J are TRBV29-1 and TRBJ2-7, with 7 bases that match TRBD1. The CDR3 is 13 residues long. Losses at the gene ends were 6 bases for V and 2 bases for J; bases not matched to a gene: 7. Germline values: CDR1 SQVTM, CDR2 ANQGSEA. For the CDR3, the DNA is TGCAGCGTGGCCCAGGGGGTACCCTACGAGCAGTACTTC. It encodes CSVAQGVPYEQYF.

In this sample, this clonotype turned up many times. The V and J genes are TRBV7-9 and TRBJ2-1, with TRBD2 matching over 11 bases. Germline V gene lookup returns CDR1 SEHNR and CDR2 FQNEAQ (reference sequence). The CDR3 totals 15 residues. J lost 2 bases, V lost 5 bases, and 2 bases had no gene match. CDR3 region: CASSRSGRAYNEQFF. The DNA for the CDR3 is TGTGCCAGCAGCCGTAGCGGGAGGGCCTACAATGAGCAGTTCTTC.

This clonotype was picked up a small number of times. Germline and junction disagree at one end, which may indicate a read error. V gene TRBV20-1 combines with J gene TRBJ2-5; 7 bases are a match to TRBD2. The CDR3 contains 13 residues. CDR1 DFQATT and CDR2 SNEGSKA come from the germline V gene (reference sequence). The CDR3 sequence: CSPRGTTQETQYF. CDR3 nucleotides: TGCAGTCCTAGAGGGACTACCCAAGAGACCCAGTACTTC.

The chain joins TRBV11-2 to TRBJ1-1, with unresolved D. Per germline, CDR1 SGHAT and CDR2 FQNNGV. The CDR3 length is 13 residues. The V and J ends lost 4 bases and 5 bases respectively, with 11 bases between them. CDR3 protein: CASSSGLLTEAFF. In DNA, the CDR3 is TGTGCCAGCAGCTCAGGACTCTTGACTGAAGCTTTCTTT.